This is a list of T cell receptor beta chains from one sample in a study of blood T cell repertoires in COVID-19. Using immunoSEQ multiplex PCR, the repertoire was profiled, and TCRdb retains in-frame clones only, with some absent. The sample includes more than 300,000 clones, around 92% of them seen just once. Specimen: peripheral blood. Receptors originate from a man younger than 35 who had recovered from COVID-19. Both conserved end residues are part of each CDR3. D genes are given only for firm matches. Size is omitted from some rows. Given values are once, few, many or a class for expanded clones.

NA TRBJ1-2 TRBV10-2 NA CASREGLNYGYTF TGCGCCAGCAGGGAGGGACTTAACTATGGCTACACCTTC
NA TRBJ1-1 TRBV6-2/TRBV6-3 NA CASSWVNSGTEAFF TGTGCCAGCAGTTGGGTCAACAGCGGCACTGAAGCTTTCTTT
NA TRBJ1-2 TRBV6-2/TRBV6-3 TRBD1 CASSQRDRANGYTF TGTGCCAGCAGCCAGAGGGACAGGGCCAATGGCTACACCTTC
NA TRBJ2-5 TRBV3-1/TRBV3-2 NA CASSQDLAREETQYF TGTGCCAGCAGCCAAGACCTAGCGCGTGAAGAGACCCAGTACTTC
NA TRBJ1-4 TRBV28 TRBD1 CASSPGQGAGEKLFF TGTGCCAGCAGTCCGGGACAGGGGGCGGGTGAAAAACTGTTTTTT
NA TRBJ1-2 TRBV12-3/TRBV12-4 TRBD1 CASSQTGFVGYTF TGTGCCAGCAGTCAGACAGGGTTTGTAGGCTACACCTTC
NA TRBJ1-1 TRBV6-5 TRBD1 CASSYDRDTEAFF TGTGCCAGCAGTTACGACAGGGATACTGAAGCTTTCTTT
NA TRBJ2-2 TRBV7-4 NA CASYTKLRLRGRAGELFF TGTGCCAGCTACACTAAGCTTAGGCTCAGGGGCCGGGCCGGGGAGCTGTTTTTT
few TRBJ1-4 TRBV6-1 NA CASSITGEKLFF TGTGCCAGCAGTATTACGGGGGAAAAACTGTTTTTT
NA TRBJ2-3 TRBV5-4 TRBD2 CASSQRDSSTDTQYF TGTGCCAGCAGCCAGCGGGACTCCAGCACAGATACGCAGTATTTT
NA TRBJ2-1 TRBV6-5 NA CASSTTRGSYNEQFF TGTGCCAGCAGTACCACTCGAGGCTCCTACAATGAGCAGTTCTTC
once TRBJ2-7 TRBV30 NA CAWSDSGYEQYF TGTGCCTGGAGTGACAGCGGCTACGAGCAGTACTTC
NA TRBJ2-6 TRBV7-8 NA CASSPPARVTGANVLTF TGTGCCAGCAGCCCACCAGCCCGGGTAACTGGGGCCAACGTCCTGACTTTC
NA TRBJ2-5 TRBV2 TRBD2 CASSDRGGAISSQETQYF TGTGCCAGCAGTGACCGCGGGGGGGCGATCTCGTCTCAAGAGACCCAGTACTTC
once TRBJ2-3 TRBV5-6 TRBD2 CASSLVASGRYTDTQYF TGTGCCAGCAGCTTGGTGGCTAGCGGGAGGTACACAGATACGCAGTATTTT
NA TRBJ2-7 TRBV7-2 NA CASSPGHLSYEQYF TGTGCCAGCAGCCCCGGACACCTCTCCTACGAGCAGTACTTC
NA TRBJ2-2 TRBV27 NA CASRNMGLLITGELFF TGTGCCAGCAGAAATATGGGACTGCTGATCACCGGGGAGCTGTTTTTT
NA TRBJ2-3 TRBV7-7 NA CASSLGREVDTQYF TGTGCTAGCAGCTTGGGCAGAGAAGTAGATACGCAGTATTTT
NA TRBJ1-1 TRBV7-9 NA CASSRREFEAFF TGTGCCAGCAGCCGGAGGGAATTTGAAGCTTTCTTT
NA TRBJ1-5 TRBV27 NA CASTSRGYSNQPQHF TGTGCCAGCACCTCTCGGGGTTATAGCAATCAGCCCCAGCATTTT
NA TRBJ1-4 TRBV6-5 TRBD1 CASRGTGGEKLFF TGTGCCAGCAGAGGGACAGGAGGAGAAAAACTGTTTTTT
NA TRBJ1-6 TRBV20-1 NA CSAIPGPLHF TGCAGTGCGATACCAGGCCCCCTCCACTTT
NA TRBJ2-2 TRBV27 TRBD2 CASSTIRLADTGELFF TGTGCCAGCAGTACTATCCGACTAGCGGACACCGGGGAGCTGTTTTTT
NA TRBJ2-5 TRBV27 NA CASSPGHPQETQYF TGTGCCAGCAGCCCGGGACACCCCCAAGAGACCCAGTACTTC
NA TRBJ2-3 TRBV10-1 TRBD2 CASDRLARLSTDTQYF TGCGCCAGCGACAGACTAGCGCGACTTAGCACAGATACGCAGTATTTT
NA TRBJ2-2 TRBV11-2 NA CASGSTGELFF TGTGCCAGCGGGAGTACCGGGGAGCTGTTTTTT
NA TRBJ2-1 TRBV10-3 TRBD2 CAISLTGTSGRHDEQFF TGTGCCATCAGCCTAACCGGGACTAGCGGGAGACATGATGAGCAGTTCTTC
NA TRBJ1-3 TRBV7-2 NA CASSPKNTTDLSGNTIYF TGTGCCAGCAGCCCAAAAAACACGACAGATCTCTCTGGAAACACCATATATTTT
NA TRBJ1-2 TRBV3-1/TRBV3-2 NA CASSQGGRLLPADGYTF TGTGCCAGCAGCCAAGGGGGCAGGCTTCTCCCGGCGGATGGCTACACCTTC
NA TRBJ1-3 TRBV7-8 NA CASSFGENSGTIYF TGTGCCAGCAGCTTCGGGGAAAATAGCGGCACCATATATTTT
NA TRBJ1-2 TRBV14 NA CASSQVYGGLGGYTF TGTGCCAGCAGCCAAGTGTACGGGGGGCTGGGTGGCTACACCTTC
few TRBJ1-2 TRBV5-1 TRBD1 CASSPGQPYGYTF TGCGCCAGCAGCCCGGGACAGCCCTATGGCTACACCTTC
NA TRBJ2-7 TRBV5-4 NA CASSLAPDTSYEQYF TGTGCCAGCAGCTTGGCCCCGGACACCTCCTACGAGCAGTACTTC
NA TRBJ1-2 TRBV2 TRBD1 CASSAGTGPYGYTF TGTGCCAGTAGTGCCGGGACAGGTCCTTATGGCTACACCTTC
once TRBJ2-3 TRBV2 NA CASSVLASTDTQYF TGTGCCAGCAGTGTGCTAGCTAGCACAGATACGCAGTATTTT
NA TRBJ2-1 TRBV6-5 NA CASSRAGPYNEQFF TGTGCCAGCAGTAGAGCGGGTCCCTACAATGAGCAGTTCTTC
once TRBJ1-1 TRBV3-1/TRBV3-2 TRBD1 CASSFRQGIAFF TGTGCCAGCAGCTTTAGACAGGGGATAGCTTTCTTT
NA TRBJ2-7 TRBV4-2 TRBD2 CASSQEAPGGPGEQYF TGTGCCAGCAGCCAAGAGGCCCCGGGGGGGCCGGGGGAGCAGTACTTC
NA TRBJ2-1 TRBV5-1 TRBD1 CASSRQGPGYNEQFF TGCGCCAGCAGCAGACAGGGGCCTGGGTACAATGAGCAGTTCTTC
once TRBJ1-1 TRBV6-1 NA CASSERETLTNTEAFF TGTGCCAGCAGTGAACGGGAGACCCTAACGAACACTGAAGCTTTCTTT
once TRBJ2-7 TRBV3-1/TRBV3-2 NA CASSQNTKSAVTYEQYF TGTGCCAGCAGCCAAAACACGAAGAGCGCGGTAACCTACGAGCAGTACTTC
NA TRBJ2-7 TRBV4-2 TRBD1 CASSQDRGQGVYEQYF TGTGCCAGCAGCCAAGATCGTGGACAGGGGGTCTACGAGCAGTACTTC
NA TRBJ1-6 TRBV18 TRBD1 CASSPVPLTGQPIPLHF TGTGCCAGCTCACCAGTTCCACTTACGGGACAGCCAATACCCCTCCACTTT
NA TRBJ2-1 TRBV7-2 NA CASSLQGGAYNEQFF TGTGCCAGCAGCCTACAAGGGGGGGCCTACAATGAGCAGTTCTTC
NA TRBJ2-2 TRBV5-1 TRBD1 CASSYTGGVYTGELFF TGCGCCAGCAGCTACACAGGGGGCGTTTACACCGGGGAGCTGTTTTTT
once TRBJ1-1 TRBV6-6 TRBD1 CASSPDREWNTEAFF TGTGCCAGCAGCCCGGACAGGGAATGGAACACTGAAGCTTTCTTT
NA TRBJ2-1 TRBV7-2 NA CASSFTPGWNEQFF TGTGCCAGCAGCTTTACTCCAGGGTGGAATGAGCAGTTCTTC
NA TRBJ1-1 TRBV5-8 TRBD1 CASSRTGGIENTEAFF TGTGCCAGCAGCCGGACAGGGGGCATTGAAAACACTGAAGCTTTCTTT
NA TRBJ1-5 TRBV5-6 NA CASSLGIPGTHSNQPQHF TGTGCCAGCAGCTTGGGCATACCCGGGACACACAGCAATCAGCCCCAGCATTTT
once TRBJ2-1 TRBV11-3 TRBD2 CASSASGASYNEQFF TGTGCCAGCAGCGCTAGCGGGGCTTCCTACAATGAGCAGTTCTTC
NA TRBJ1-4 TRBV7-2 TRBD1 CASSALTGVNEKLFF TGTGCCAGCAGCGCCCTGACAGGGGTGAATGAAAAACTGTTTTTT
once TRBJ2-7 TRBV4-1 TRBD2 CASSPTIAGGTYEQYF TGCGCCAGCAGCCCGACGATAGCGGGAGGCACCTACGAGCAGTACTTC
NA TRBJ1-2 TRBV30 NA CAWSLQGYGYTF TGTGCCTGGAGTTTACAGGGCTATGGCTACACCTTC
NA TRBJ1-2 TRBV19 TRBD1 CASSPGTVDYGYTF TGTGCCAGTAGTCCCGGGACAGTAGACTATGGCTACACCTTC
NA TRBJ1-1 TRBV5-6 NA CASSLDRATEAFF TGTGCCAGCAGCTTGGACAGAGCTACTGAAGCTTTCTTT
NA TRBJ1-1 TRBV28 TRBD1 CAITGGKGTEAFF TGTGCCATCACAGGGGGCAAGGGCACTGAAGCTTTCTTT
NA TRBJ1-5 TRBV2 NA CASSSFENQPQHF TGTGCCAGCAGTTCTTTTGAGAATCAGCCCCAGCATTTT
NA TRBJ1-1 TRBV6-5 TRBD1 CASSYSPGTGGTEAFF TGTGCCAGCAGTTACTCACCGGGGACAGGGGGCACTGAAGCTTTCTTT